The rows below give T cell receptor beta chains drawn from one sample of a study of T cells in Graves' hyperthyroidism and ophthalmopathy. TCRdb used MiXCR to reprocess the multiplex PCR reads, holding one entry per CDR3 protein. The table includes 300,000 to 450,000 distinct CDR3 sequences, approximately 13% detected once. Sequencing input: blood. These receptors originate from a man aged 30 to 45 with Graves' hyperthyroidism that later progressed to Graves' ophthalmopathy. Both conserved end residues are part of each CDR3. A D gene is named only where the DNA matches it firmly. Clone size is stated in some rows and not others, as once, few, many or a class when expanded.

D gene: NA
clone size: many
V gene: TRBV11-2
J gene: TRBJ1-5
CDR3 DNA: TGTGCCAGCAGCTTAGACCAAGTGAGGACCCAGCATTTT
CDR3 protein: CASSLDQVRTQHF

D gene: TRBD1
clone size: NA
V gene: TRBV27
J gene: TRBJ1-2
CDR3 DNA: TGTGCCAGCAGTTTATACACACCGGGACAGGGTGACTATGGCTACACCTTC
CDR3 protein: CASSLYTPGQGDYGYTF

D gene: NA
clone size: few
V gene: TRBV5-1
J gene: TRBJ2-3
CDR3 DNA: TGCGCCAGCAGCTTGGCCTCGGAGGATACGCAGTATTTT
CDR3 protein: CASSLASEDTQYF

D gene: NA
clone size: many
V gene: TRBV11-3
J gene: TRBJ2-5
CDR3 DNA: TGTGCCAGCAGCTTAGATCGAGGGAGTGAAGAGACCCAGTACTTC
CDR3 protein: CASSLDRGSEETQYF

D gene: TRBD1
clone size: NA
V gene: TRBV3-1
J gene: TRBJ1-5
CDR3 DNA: TGTGCCAGCAGCCAGGACGACAGGGAAGGTCAGCCCCAGCATTTT
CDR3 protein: CASSQDDREGQPQHF

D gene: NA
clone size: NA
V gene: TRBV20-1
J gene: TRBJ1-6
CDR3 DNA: TGCAGTGCTAGCCCCCTCGGGACCACCTATTCACCCCTCCACTTT
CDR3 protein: CSASPLGTTYSPLHF

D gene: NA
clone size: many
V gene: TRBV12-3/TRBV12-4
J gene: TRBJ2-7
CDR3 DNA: TGTGCCAGCAGCCGGGAACCCTACGAGCAGTACTTC
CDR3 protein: CASSREPYEQYF

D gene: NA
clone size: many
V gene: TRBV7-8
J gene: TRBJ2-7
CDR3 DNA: TGTGCCAGCAGCTTAGGGGCGGGCACCTCCTACGAGCAGTACTTC
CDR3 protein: CASSLGAGTSYEQYF

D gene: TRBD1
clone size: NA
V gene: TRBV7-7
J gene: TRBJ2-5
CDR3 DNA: TGTGCCAGCAGCCGGACAGGGGGGGCGTACCAAGAGACCCAGTACTTC
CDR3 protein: CASSRTGGAYQETQYF

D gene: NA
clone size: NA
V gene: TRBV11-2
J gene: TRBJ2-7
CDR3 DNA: TGTGCCAGCAGCTTAGGGGGTGGGGTAGGGGAGCAGTACTTC
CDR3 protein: CASSLGGGVGEQYF

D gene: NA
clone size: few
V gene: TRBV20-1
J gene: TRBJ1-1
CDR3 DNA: TGCAGTGCTAGAGATTGGACGAAACGTAGGAACACTGAAGCTTTCTTT
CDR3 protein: CSARDWTKRRNTEAFF

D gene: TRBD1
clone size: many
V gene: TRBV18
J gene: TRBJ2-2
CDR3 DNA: TGTGCCAGCTCACCAAGTACAGGGGTGACCGGGGAGCTGTTTTTT
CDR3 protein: CASSPSTGVTGELFF

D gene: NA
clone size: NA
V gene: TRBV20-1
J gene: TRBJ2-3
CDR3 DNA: TGCAGTGCTAGGAACTATACGCAGTATTTT
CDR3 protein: CSARNYTQYF

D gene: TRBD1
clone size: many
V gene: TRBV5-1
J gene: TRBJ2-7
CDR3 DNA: TGCGCCAGCAGCTCACAGGGGGTGCACCTAGAGCAGTACTTC
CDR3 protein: CASSSQGVHLEQYF

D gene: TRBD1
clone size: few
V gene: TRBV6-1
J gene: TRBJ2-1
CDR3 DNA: TGTGCCAGCAGTACTACCGGGACAGGGGGGAATGAGCAGTTCTTC
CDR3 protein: CASSTTGTGGNEQFF

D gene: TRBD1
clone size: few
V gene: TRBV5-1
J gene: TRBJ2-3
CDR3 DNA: TGCGCCAGCAGCCGAACGGGACAGGGGCCAGATACGCAGTATTTT
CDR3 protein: CASSRTGQGPDTQYF

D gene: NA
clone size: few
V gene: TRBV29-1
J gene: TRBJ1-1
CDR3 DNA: TGCAGCGTTGAGGGGAACACTGAAGCTTTCTTT
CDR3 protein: CSVEGNTEAFF

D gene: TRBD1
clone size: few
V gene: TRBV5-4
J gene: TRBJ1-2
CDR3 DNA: TGTGCCAGCAGCTCAAAACCCCCGACAGGGAGTGGCTACACCTTC
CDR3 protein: CASSSKPPTGSGYTF

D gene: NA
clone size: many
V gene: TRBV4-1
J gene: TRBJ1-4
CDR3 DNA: TGCGCCAGCACCTCAAGTGGAAGTGAAAAACTGTTTTTT
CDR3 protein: CASTSSGSEKLFF

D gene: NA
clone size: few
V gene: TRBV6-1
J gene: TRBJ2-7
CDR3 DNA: TGTGCCAGCAGATCCCTCCAGGCGGCTGCCTACGAGCAGTACTTC
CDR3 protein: CASRSLQAAAYEQYF

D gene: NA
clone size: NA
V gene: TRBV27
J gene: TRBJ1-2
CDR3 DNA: TGTGCCAGCAGTTTATCCCCAACACAGGGAAAAAGTCGTGGCTACACCTTC
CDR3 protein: CASSLSPTQGKSRGYTF

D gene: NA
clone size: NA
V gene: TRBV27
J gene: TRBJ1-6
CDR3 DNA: TGTGCCAGCAGTTTATCCCCGACCGTTTCACCCCTCCACTTT
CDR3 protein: CASSLSPTVSPLHF

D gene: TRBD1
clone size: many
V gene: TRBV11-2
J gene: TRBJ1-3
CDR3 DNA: TGTGCCAGCAGCTGGGACAGGGTGACGGGAAACACCATATATTTT
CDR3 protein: CASSWDRVTGNTIYF

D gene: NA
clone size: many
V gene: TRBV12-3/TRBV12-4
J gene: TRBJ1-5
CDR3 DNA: TGTGCCAGCAGTCCCCTACTGACAGGCCTCGGGCAGCCCCAGCATTTT
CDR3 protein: CASSPLLTGLGQPQHF

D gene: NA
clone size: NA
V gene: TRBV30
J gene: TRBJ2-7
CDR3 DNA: TGTGCCTGGAGTGTCCCGTACGCGGGGACGATAGTCTACGAGCAGTACTTC
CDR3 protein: CAWSVPYAGTIVYEQYF

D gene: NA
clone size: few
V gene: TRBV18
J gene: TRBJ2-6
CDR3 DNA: TGTGCCAGCTCACGACAGTCCTCTGGGGCCAACGTCCTGACTTTC
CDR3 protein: CASSRQSSGANVLTF

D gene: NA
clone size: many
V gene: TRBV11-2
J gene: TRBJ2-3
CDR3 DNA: TGTGCCAGCAGCGATACTTGGGACAGCACAGATACGCAGTATTTT
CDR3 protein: CASSDTWDSTDTQYF

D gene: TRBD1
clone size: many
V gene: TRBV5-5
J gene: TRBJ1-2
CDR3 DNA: TGTGCCAGCAGCTTCGGGACAGCAAAAGACGGTGGCTACACCTTC
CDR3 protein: CASSFGTAKDGGYTF

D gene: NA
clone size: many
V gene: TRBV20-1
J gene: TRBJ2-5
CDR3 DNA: TGCAGTGCTAGAGCTGGCGGGAAGACCCAGTACTTC
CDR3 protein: CSARAGGKTQYF

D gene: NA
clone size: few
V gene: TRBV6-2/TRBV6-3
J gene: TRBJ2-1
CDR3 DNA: TGTGCCAGCAGCCGCGCCGGGGTGTCAAATGAGCAGTTCTTC
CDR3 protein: CASSRAGVSNEQFF

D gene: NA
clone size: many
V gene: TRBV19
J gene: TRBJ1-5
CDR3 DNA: TGTGCCAGTAGCCCCAAACAGGGAAGTAGCAATCAGCCCCAGCATTTT
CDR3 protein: CASSPKQGSSNQPQHF

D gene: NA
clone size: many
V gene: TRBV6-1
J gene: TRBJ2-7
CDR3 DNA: TGTGCCAGCAGCCCAGGCCCCTACGAGCAGTACTTC
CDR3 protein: CASSPGPYEQYF

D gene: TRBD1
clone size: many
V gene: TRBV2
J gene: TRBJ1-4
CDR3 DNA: TGTGCCAGCAGTGAACAGGGGGCAGGCGAAAAACTGTTTTTT
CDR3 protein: CASSEQGAGEKLFF

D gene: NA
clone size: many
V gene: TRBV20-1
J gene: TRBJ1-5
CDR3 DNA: TGCAGTGCTAGTCGGGTGATAAGAAATCAGCCCCAGCATTTT
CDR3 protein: CSASRVIRNQPQHF

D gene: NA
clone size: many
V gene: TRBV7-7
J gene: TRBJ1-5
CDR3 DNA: TGTGCTAGCAGCTTAGCCCTGGAACAGCCCCAGCATTTT
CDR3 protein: CASSLALEQPQHF

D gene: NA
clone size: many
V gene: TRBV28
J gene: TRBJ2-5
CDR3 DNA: TGTGCCACCATTCCTCGGACCTATCAAGAGACCCAGTACTTC
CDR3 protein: CATIPRTYQETQYF

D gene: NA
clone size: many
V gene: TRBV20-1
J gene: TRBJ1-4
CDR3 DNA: TGCAGTGCTAGAGGAAAGTCTGAAAAACTGTTTTTT
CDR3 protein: CSARGKSEKLFF

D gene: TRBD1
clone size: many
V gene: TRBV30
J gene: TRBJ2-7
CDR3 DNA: TGTGCCTGGTTTAGAGGACAGGGTACAAACGGGCAGTACTTC
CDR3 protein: CAWFRGQGTNGQYF

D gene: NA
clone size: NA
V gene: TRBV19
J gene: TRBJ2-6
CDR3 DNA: TGTGCCAGTAGTGTCGGGGCAGGGGCCAACGTCCTGACTTTC
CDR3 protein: CASSVGAGANVLTF

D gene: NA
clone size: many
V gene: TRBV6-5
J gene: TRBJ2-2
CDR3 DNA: TGTGCCAGCAGTTACTCGGGCTACAACACCGGGGAGCTGTTTTTT
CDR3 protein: CASSYSGYNTGELFF

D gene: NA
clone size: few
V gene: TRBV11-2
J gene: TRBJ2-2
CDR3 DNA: TGTGCCAGCAGCTTGTGGGCAGGGGAGCTGACCGGGGAGCTGTTTTTT
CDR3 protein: CASSLWAGELTGELFF